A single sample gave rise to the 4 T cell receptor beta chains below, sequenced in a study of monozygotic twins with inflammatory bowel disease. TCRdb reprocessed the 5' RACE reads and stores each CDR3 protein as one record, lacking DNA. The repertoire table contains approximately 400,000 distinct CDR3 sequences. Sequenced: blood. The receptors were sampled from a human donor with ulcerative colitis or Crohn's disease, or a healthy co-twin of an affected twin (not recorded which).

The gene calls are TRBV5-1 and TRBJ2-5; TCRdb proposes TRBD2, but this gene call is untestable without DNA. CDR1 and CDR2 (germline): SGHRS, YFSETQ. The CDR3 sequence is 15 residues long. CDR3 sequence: CASSPAGGLHETQYF.

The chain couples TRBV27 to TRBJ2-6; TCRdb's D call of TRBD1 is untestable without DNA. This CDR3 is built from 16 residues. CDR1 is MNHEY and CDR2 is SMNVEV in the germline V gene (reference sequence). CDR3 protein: CASSRHQGAGANVLTF.

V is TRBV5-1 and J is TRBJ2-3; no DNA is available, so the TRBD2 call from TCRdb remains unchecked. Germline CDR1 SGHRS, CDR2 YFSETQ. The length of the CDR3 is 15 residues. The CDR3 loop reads CASSTPSGGPDTQYF.

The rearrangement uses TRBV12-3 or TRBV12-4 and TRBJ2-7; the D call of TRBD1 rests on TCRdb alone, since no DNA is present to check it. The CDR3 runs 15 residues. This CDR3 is CASSLRQGSTYEQYF.